This T cell receptor beta chain came from a study of T cells and Merkel cell carcinoma outcomes. This CDR3 spans 12 amino acids. Germline assignment: CDR1 MDHEN and CDR2 SYDVKM. Findings and caveats of the study: In Merkel cell carcinoma, repertoire and T-cell density reportedly predicted outcomes.

Repertoires were generated with immunoSEQ multiplex PCR, while TCRdb's copy carries only in-frame clones and drops some. The table lists some 13,000 clones, 80% to 95% of them singletons. Remarks on this clone: Antigen specificity is unknown.

The sequencing input was tumor tissue from Merkel cell carcinoma. The genes are TRBV28 and TRBJ2-7, with TRBD1 identical over 9 bases. The TCR originated in a human donor with Merkel cell carcinoma. The CDR3 protein is CGTDRGYDEQYF. CDR3 DNA: TGTGGGACGGACAGGGGATACGACGAGCAGTACTTC.